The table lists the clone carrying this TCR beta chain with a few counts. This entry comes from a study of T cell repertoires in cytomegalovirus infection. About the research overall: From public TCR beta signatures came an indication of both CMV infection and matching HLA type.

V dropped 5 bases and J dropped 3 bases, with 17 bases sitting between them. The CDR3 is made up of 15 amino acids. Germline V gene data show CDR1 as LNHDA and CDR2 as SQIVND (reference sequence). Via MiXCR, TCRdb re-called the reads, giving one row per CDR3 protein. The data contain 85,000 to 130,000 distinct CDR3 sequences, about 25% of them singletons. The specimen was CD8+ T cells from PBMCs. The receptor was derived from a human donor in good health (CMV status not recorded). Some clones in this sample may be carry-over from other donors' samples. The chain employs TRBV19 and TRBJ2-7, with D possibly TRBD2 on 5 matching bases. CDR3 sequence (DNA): TGTGCCAGTAGTCCAGGACTGGGCAGTGTCTACGAGCAGTACTTC. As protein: CASSPGLGSVYEQYF.